This TCR beta chain comes out of a study of shared clonotypes between healthy human individuals. Across the whole study: Ranging from 18 to 49 in age, donors were a couple of women and three men.

In germline, CDR1 is SGDLS, CDR2 YYNGEE. With 0 bases clipped from V and 8 bases from J, the junction kept 3 bases outside the gene matches. The CDR3 spans 13 residues. This clone has a single count. Other DNA sequences in the same sample also yield this CDR3. Assay execution took place at the deep level. Per the study methods: ImmunoSEQ junction-only sequences lacked quality scores, so their filtering differed. Generated by immunoSEQ multiplex PCR, the TCRdb table keeps only in-frame clones and is missing some. That table furnishes V, J and clone size, whereas the DNA furnished D and trimming. Of 2.5 million or so clones detected, more than 90% appear once; the ten largest clones hold around 0.15%.

The J gene is TRBJ1-2, the V gene TRBV9, with 8 nucleotides matching TRBD1. The sample was naive CD4+ T cells sorted from blood. Subset indicated: CD45RA+ positively selected. This receptor was identified in a man aged 18 to 30 in good health. As DNA, the CDR3 is TGTGCCAGCAGCGTAGCAGACAGGGGAGGCTACACCTTC. This gives the protein CASSVADRGGYTF.